This TCR beta chain was obtained from a study of shared clonotypes between healthy human individuals. Study details: Sampling drew on donors who were a couple of women and a few men aged 18 to 49. Donors had three CD4 naive, three CD4 memory, two CD8 naive and one CD8 memory plate apiece. Study observations and caveats: Sharing of clonotypes among donors was expected to vary with sequencing depth.

This clone has a single count. Its antigen is undetermined. Repertoires were generated with immunoSEQ multiplex PCR, while TCRdb's copy carries only in-frame clones and drops some. The data hold millions of clones, with about 95% observed a single time. This CDR3 region has 14 residues. Losses at the gene ends were 9 bases for V and 12 bases for J; bases not matched to a gene: 16. Germline lookup yields CDR1 MNHEY and CDR2 SVGAGI. CD45RO-negative, CCR7-positively selected cells formed the naive CD8 fraction, excluding terminally differentiated effector memory CD45RA+ cells. This TCR was sampled from a man aged 18 to 29 in good health. The rearrangement uses TRBV6-5 and TRBJ2-1; 8 bases line up with TRBD2. Sequencing input: naive CD8+ T cells sorted from blood. The CDR3 DNA is TGTGCCAGTGGTGCCGCGGGGGGCCAACCTTTGCAGTTCTTC. Amino acid sequence: CASGAAGGQPLQFF.